This T cell receptor beta chain emerged from a study of T cell changes during pregnancy in multiple sclerosis. About this clone itself: An end of the junction does not agree with germline; a read error may underlie this.

The CDR3 runs to 14 residues. Germline V gene lookup returns CDR1 LNHDA and CDR2 SQIVND (reference sequence). The data were produced by immunoSEQ multiplex PCR, yet TCRdb's version contains in-frame clones alone and is incomplete. In the table there are roughly 53,000 clones, roughly 92% of which are singletons. The clonotype comes from a female donor with multiple sclerosis, enrolled in a pregnancy study. Sample: CD4+ T cells from peripheral blood mononuclear cells, taken in the third trimester of pregnancy. V and J are TRBV19 and TRBJ1-1; a possible D gene is TRBD1 (6 bases). The CDR3 DNA reads as TGTGCCAGTAGTATAGTGGGGGCCTACACCGAAGCTTTCTTT. This codes for CASSIVGAYTEAFF.